This TCR beta chain was captured by sequencing in a study of T cells after yellow fever vaccination. Study outcomes and limitations: Clones from primary vaccination mostly reappeared after the booster (roughly 95% CD4, under 90% CD8).

This clonotype was recorded at least ten times. No antigen is known for it. Template-switching 5'RACE yielded the TCR cDNA; a universal primer site and UMIs were added in the process. MiXCR, run by TCRdb on the 5' RACE reads, gives a single entry per CDR3 protein. The sample includes under 350,000 distinct CDR3 sequences, 4.1% of them seen just once. The CDR3 contains 14 residues. Germline CDR1 reads SGHRS; CDR2 reads YFSETQ. The ends lost 5 bases at V and 5 bases at J; junction bases unmatched: 4. The V call is TRBV5-1, the J call TRBJ1-6; 7 positions agree with TRBD1. Here the sequenced sample was PBMCs, taken 5 days after the yellow fever booster vaccination. This receptor was obtained from a man younger than 35 who received the YFV17D yellow fever vaccine. The CDR3 coding sequence is TGCGCCAGCAGTCGGGACAGCAATAATTCACCCCTCCACTTT. Residues: CASSRDSNNSPLHF. The whole variable domain, remainder taken from reference TRBV5-1 and TRBJ1-6, is KAGVTQTPRYLIKTRGQQVTLSCSPISGHRSVSWYQQTPGQGLQFLFEYFSETQRNKGNFPGRFSGRQFSNSRSEMNVSTLELGDSALYLCASSRDSNNSPLHFGNGTRLTVT.